The 9 T cell receptor beta chains below all came from one sample that was sequenced in a study of blood T cell repertoires in COVID-19 (dated by TCRdb to 2018 to 2021). Libraries were made using the immunoSEQ multiplex PCR assay. The clones in this table, taken by TCRdb from immuneACCESS, are in-frame only. Not every clone is retained; where verified, under half of the shortfall comes from an unresolved V gene, and the cause of the rest is unknown. In all, the sample holds over 60,000 clones, and about 87% of those were seen once. The ten largest clones capture approximately 0.93% of the sample. Specimen: peripheral blood. The receptors shown here come from a man aged 70 or older with acute or convalescent COVID-19.

The DNA of the CDR3 is TGTGCCAGCGTTGAAAGACAGGGGGTTGAAGCTTTCTTT. Translation gives CASVERQGVEAFF. The V gene is TRBV18, the J gene TRBJ1-1; the match to TRBD1 covers 9 bases. This CDR3 region has 13 residues. J gave up 7 bases and V 8 bases, and 8 bases lay outside the gene matches. The germline V gene has CDR1 KGHSH and CDR2 LQKENI.

The gene calls are TRBV18 and TRBJ1-5; possibly TRBD1 for D (6 bases). V shed 3 bases and J shed 0 bases, with 12 bases lying between them. This CDR3 spans 16 amino acids. Germline values: CDR1 KGHSH, CDR2 LQKENI. The CDR3 spells CASSPGTPYSNQPQHF. As DNA, the CDR3 is TGTGCCAGCTCACCCGGGACACCCTATAGCAATCAGCCCCAGCATTTT.

CDR3 DNA sequence: TGTGCCAGCAACGATCGCGGGACCCTCCTCCAGCCCCAGCATTTT. Protein sequence: CASNDRGTLLQPQHF. This sequence joins TRBV6-6 and TRBJ1-5; maybe TRBD1 (5 bases). The CDR3 loop spans 15 amino acids. Germline values: CDR1 MNHNY, CDR2 SVGAGI (reference sequence). V lost 7 bases and J 7 bases, leaving 20 bases between the germline ends.

V and J are TRBV6-5 and TRBJ1-4, with TRBD1 as a possible D gene (6 bases). CDR3 length: 14 amino acids. V was trimmed by 6 bases and J by 6 bases, leaving 14 bases between them. Germline V CDR1 and CDR2: MNHEY, SVGAGI. The CDR3 loop is CASSPGGDYEKLFF. As DNA, the CDR3 is TGTGCCAGCAGCCCGGGGGGCGATTATGAAAAACTGTTTTTT.

V gene TRBV14 combines with J gene TRBJ2-3; no firm D call. Germline CDR1 SGHDN, CDR2 FVKESK. Between the trimmed V and J ends, which lost 0 bases and 5 bases, there was a span of 6 bases. The CDR3 contains 13 residues. The chain's CDR3 is CASSQELRDTQYF. In DNA, the CDR3 is TGTGCCAGCAGCCAAGAGCTCAGAGATACGCAGTATTTT.

The rearrangement links TRBV5-4 to TRBJ2-2; 8 positions match TRBD2. The V gene's germline CDR1 is SGHNT and CDR2 YYREEE (reference sequence). Losses at the gene ends were 4 bases for V and 6 bases for J; bases not matched to a gene: 8. This CDR3 spans 15 amino acids. This CDR3 reads CASSTSGGRAGELFF. The CDR3 bases are TGTGCCAGCAGCACGAGCGGGGGAAGGGCCGGGGAGCTGTTTTTT.

The chain couples TRBV4-1 to TRBJ1-4; 7 bases map to TRBD1. Germline CDR1 and CDR2: MGHRA and YSYEKL. V was pared by 4 bases and J by 3 bases, with 2 bases of the junction left unmatched. The CDR3 is 14 residues long. The CDR3 DNA follows: TGCGCCAGCAGCCTCGGGACAGCTAATGAAAAACTGTTTTTT. This gives the protein CASSLGTANEKLFF.

The V gene is TRBV5-6, the J gene TRBJ2-6, with D perhaps matching TRBD1 (6 bases). From germline, CDR1 is SGHDT and CDR2 YYEEEE. The CDR3 has 17 amino acids. V was clipped by 1 base and J by 2 bases, with 13 bases between them. CDR3 amino acids: CASSLLGHPTGANVLTF. CDR3 coding DNA: TGTGCCAGCAGCTTGTTGGGACACCCTACTGGGGCCAACGTCCTGACTTTC.

V gene TRBV10-1 combines with J gene TRBJ2-3, with D unresolved. Germline V gene sequence: CDR1 WNHNN, CDR2 SYGVQD (reference sequence). The germline V and J ends were trimmed by 2 bases and 4 bases, with 4 bases remaining between them. The CDR3 is 12 residues long. CDR3 coding DNA: TGCGCCAGCAGTGAGCCTTCAGATACGCAGTATTTT. Protein: CASSEPSDTQYF.